This TCR beta chain was recorded in a study of blood T cells in healthy people across ages. CDR3 length equals 12 residues. A J-beta primer mix and a sample-barcoded 5' primer were used in a second PCR of about 6 to 12 cycles. TCRdb re-called the 5' RACE reads through MiXCR, storing one row per CDR3 protein. The data hold 800,000 to 950,000 distinct CDR3 sequences, with 25% to 35% observed a single time. Each individual donor underwent a draw of 8.5 to 10 milliliters of peripheral blood. Each sample yielded at least 6 million isolated PBMCs. These sequences were also reported in another study, on T cells of mothers and their children. That report adds: All extracted RNA went into cDNA synthesis, around 1.6 ug per 15 ul.

The chain uses TRBV21-1 and TRBJ2-3. TRBV21-1 is termed a pseudogene. Material: blood. This receptor was obtained from a woman aged 40 to 50 in good health. CDR3 DNA sequence: TGTGCCAGCAGCATGGACACAGATACGCAGTATTTT. Its translation is CASSMDTDTQYF.